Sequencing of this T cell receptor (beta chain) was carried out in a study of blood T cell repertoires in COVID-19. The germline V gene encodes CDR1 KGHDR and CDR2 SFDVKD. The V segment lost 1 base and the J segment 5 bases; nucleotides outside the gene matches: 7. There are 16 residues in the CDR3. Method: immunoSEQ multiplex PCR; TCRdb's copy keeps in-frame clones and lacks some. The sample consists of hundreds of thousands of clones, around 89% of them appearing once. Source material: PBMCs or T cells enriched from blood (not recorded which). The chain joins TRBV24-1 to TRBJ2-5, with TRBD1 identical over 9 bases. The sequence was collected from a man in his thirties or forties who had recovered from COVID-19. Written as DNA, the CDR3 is TGTGCCACCAGTGATTTTGAAGACGGACAGGGGGAGACCCAGTACTTC. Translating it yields CATSDFEDGQGETQYF.